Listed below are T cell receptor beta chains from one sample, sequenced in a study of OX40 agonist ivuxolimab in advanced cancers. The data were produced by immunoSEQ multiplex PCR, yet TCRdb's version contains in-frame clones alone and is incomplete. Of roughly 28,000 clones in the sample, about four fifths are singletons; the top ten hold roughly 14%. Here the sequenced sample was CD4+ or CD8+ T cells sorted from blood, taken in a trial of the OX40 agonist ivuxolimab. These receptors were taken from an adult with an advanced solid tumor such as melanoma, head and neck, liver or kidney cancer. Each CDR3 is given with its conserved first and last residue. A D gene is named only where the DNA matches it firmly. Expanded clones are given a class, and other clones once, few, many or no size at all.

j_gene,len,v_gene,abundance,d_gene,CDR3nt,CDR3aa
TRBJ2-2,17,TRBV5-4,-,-,TGTGCCAGCAGCTTGGGGTCTGCTCAGGGTAACACCGGGGAGCTGTTTTTT,CASSLGSAQGNTGELFF
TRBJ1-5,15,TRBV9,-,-,TGTGCCAGCAGCGTAGGTTCAGGGGGCAATCAGCCCCAGCATTTT,CASSVGSGGNQPQHF
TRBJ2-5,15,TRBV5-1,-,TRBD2,TGCGCCAGCAGCTTAAGCGGGGCGTACCAAGAGACCCAGTACTTC,CASSLSGAYQETQYF
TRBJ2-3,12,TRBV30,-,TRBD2,TGTGCCTGGGGACTAGACACAGATACGCAGTATTTT,CAWGLDTDTQYF
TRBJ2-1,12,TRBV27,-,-,TGTGCCAGCAGTGGAACGGAGGATGAGCAGTTCTTC,CASSGTEDEQFF
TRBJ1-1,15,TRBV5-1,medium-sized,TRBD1,TGCGCCAGCAGCATAACCGGGACAGTGAACACTGAAGCTTTCTTT,CASSITGTVNTEAFF
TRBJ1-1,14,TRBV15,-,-,TGTGCCACCAGCAGAAGGGATCCGAACACTGAAGCTTTCTTT,CATSRRDPNTEAFF
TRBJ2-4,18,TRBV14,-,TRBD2,TGTGCCAGCAGCCAAGAGCGGGGGTCCTCCCTAGCCAAAAACATTCAGTACTTC,CASSQERGSSLAKNIQYF
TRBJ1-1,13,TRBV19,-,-,TGTGCCAGTGGATACGCACGGAACACTGAAGCTTTCTTT,CASGYARNTEAFF
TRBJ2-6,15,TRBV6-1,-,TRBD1,TGTGCCAGCAGTGTACAGGGGAGTGGGGCCAACGTCCTGACTTTC,CASSVQGSGANVLTF
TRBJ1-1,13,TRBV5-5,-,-,TGTGCCAGCAGCTTATGGCAAGACACTGAAGCTTTCTTT,CASSLWQDTEAFF
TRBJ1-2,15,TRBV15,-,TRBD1,TGTGCCACCAGCAGAGATTCACAGGGGTCCTATGGCTACACCTTC,CATSRDSQGSYGYTF
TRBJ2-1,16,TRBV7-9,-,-,TGTGCCAGCAGCTTAACCGTTAGTACCTCCTACAATGAGCAGTTCTTC,CASSLTVSTSYNEQFF
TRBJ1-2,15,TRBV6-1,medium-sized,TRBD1,TGTGCCACTTGGACAGGGGAGACAACCAGCTATGGCTACACCTTC,CATWTGETTSYGYTF
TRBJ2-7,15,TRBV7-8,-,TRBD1,TGTGCCAGCAGCTCGACAGGGGACAACCAGGACGAGCAGTACTTC,CASSSTGDNQDEQYF
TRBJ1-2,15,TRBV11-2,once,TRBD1,TGTGCCAGCAGCTTAGTGACAGGGGCGGACTATGGCTACACCTTC,CASSLVTGADYGYTF
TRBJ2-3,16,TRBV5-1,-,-,TGCGCCAGCAGCTCCCAGGGTCCGGGTTTGTCAGATACGCAGTATTTT,CASSSQGPGLSDTQYF